This entry features one T cell receptor beta chain sequence. Assay used: immunoSEQ multiplex PCR; TCRdb lists only in-frame clones, some missing. Here the sample spans about 110,000 clones, 90% being singletons. The data derive from a study of control samples from healthy donors and cancer patients. This CDR3 comprises 16 residues. Trimming removed 5 bases from V and 2 bases from J, with 16 bases in between. CDR1 MNHEY and CDR2 SVGEGT come from the germline V gene. This TCR was sampled from a human donor in good health. The donor label of this sample is uncertain. The V gene is TRBV6-2 or TRBV6-3, the J gene TRBJ1-5; possibly TRBD1 for D (6 bases). Sequenced sample: blood. The CDR3: CASSPLRTVGNQPQHF. CDR3 sequence (DNA): TGTGCCAGCAGTCCCCTCAGGACAGTCGGCAATCAGCCCCAGCATTTT.